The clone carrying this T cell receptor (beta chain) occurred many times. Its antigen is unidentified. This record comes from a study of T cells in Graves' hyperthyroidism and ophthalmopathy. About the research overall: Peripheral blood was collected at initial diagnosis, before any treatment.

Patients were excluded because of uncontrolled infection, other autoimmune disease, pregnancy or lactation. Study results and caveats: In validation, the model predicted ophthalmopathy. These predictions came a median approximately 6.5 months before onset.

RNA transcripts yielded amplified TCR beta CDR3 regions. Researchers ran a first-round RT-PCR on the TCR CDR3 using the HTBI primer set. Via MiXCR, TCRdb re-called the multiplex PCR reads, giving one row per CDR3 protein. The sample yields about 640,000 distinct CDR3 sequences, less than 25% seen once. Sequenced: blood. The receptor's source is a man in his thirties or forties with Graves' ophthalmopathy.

CDR3 sequence reads: CASSLPRMPSTDTQYF. The DNA for the CDR3 is TGTGCCAGCAGTTTGCCCAGGATGCCTAGCACAGATACGCAGTATTTT. The genes are TRBV28 and TRBJ2-3; D remains ambiguous. The CDR3 spans 16 residues. Germline CDR1 is MDHEN and CDR2 is SYDVKM. The V end lost 3 bases, the J end lost 0 bases, and 13 bases lay between the germline ends.